This T cell receptor beta chain was obtained from a study of T cell responses to AZD1222 COVID-19 vaccine. Overall study findings and caveats: Seropositive status at baseline applied to only 6 or 7 AZD1222 recipients.

About this clone itself: Its antigen remains unknown.

Trimming took off 7 bases at V and 3 bases at J, with 15 bases between the two ends. The germline CDR1 and CDR2 sequences are SGHAT and FQNNGV. There are 14 residues in the CDR3. Sequenced by immunoSEQ multiplex PCR; TCRdb stores in-frame clones only, minus some. Here the sample spans 130,000 or so clones, under 90% being singletons. The receptor comes from an adult in good health. Material: peripheral blood, obtained on day 0 of AZD1222 vaccination. The rearrangement uses TRBV11-2 and TRBJ1-1; no clear D. CDR3 in amino acids: CASTVGPPDTEAFF. DNA of the CDR3: TGTGCCAGCACCGTCGGGCCTCCGGACACTGAAGCTTTCTTT.